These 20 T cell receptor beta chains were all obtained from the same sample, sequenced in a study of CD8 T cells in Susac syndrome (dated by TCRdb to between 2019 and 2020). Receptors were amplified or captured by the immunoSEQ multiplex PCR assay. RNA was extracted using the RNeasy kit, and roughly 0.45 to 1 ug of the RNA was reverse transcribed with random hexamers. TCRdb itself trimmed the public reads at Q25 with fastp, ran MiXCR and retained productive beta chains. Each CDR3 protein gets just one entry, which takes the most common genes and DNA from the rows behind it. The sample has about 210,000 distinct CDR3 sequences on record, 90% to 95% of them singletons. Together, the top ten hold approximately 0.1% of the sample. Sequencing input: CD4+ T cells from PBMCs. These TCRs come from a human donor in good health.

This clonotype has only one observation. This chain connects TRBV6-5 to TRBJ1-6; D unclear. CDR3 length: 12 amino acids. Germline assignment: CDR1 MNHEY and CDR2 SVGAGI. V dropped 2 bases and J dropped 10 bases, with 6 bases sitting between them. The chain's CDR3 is CASSYVGSPLHF. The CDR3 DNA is TGTGCCAGCAGTTACGTAGGATCACCCCTCCACTTT.

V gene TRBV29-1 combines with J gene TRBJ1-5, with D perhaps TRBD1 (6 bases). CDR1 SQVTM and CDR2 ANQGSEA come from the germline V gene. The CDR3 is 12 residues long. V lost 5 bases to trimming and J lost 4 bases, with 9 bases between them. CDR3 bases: TGCAGCGTTTGGACAGCAAATCAGCCCCAGCATTTT. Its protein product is CSVWTANQPQHF.

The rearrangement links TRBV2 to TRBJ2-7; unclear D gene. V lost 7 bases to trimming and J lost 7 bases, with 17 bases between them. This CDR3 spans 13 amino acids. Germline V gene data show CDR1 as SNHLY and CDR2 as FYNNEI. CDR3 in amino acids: CASNLLVTTEQYV. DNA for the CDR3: TGTGCCAGCAATCTCCTCGTTACGACGGAGCAGTACGTC.

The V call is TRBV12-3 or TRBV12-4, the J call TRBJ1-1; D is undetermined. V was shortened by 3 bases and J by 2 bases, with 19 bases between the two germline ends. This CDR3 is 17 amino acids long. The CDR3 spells CASSLRGFDLGNTEAFF. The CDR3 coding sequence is TGTGCCAGCAGTTTGAGAGGGTTCGACTTGGGAAACACTGAAGCTTTCTTT.

The CDR3 nucleotides read TGTGCAGCTTGGACGGAGAACACCGGGGAGCTGTTTTTT. Translated: CAAWTENTGELFF. The chain is built from TRBV7-8 and TRBJ2-2; D unresolved. Germline V gene sequence: CDR1 SGHVS, CDR2 FQNEAQ. The CDR3 consists of 13 residues.

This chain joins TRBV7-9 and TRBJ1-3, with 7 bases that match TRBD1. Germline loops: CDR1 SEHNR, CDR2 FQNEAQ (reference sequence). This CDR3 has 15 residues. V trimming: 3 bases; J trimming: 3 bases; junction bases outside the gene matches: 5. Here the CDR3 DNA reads TGTGCCAGCAGCTTCGCGGGGACAGTTGGAAACACCATATATTTT. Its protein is CASSFAGTVGNTIYF.

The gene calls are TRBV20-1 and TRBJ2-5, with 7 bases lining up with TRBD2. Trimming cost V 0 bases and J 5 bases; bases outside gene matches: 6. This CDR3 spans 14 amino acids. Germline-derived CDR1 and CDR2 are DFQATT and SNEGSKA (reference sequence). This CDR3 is CSARDGGTSETQYF. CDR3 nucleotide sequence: TGCAGTGCTAGAGACGGGGGGACTTCCGAGACCCAGTACTTC.

Here the CDR3 reads CATRRGEAFF. CDR3 coding DNA: TGTGCCACCCGTCGGGGTGAAGCTTTCTTT. The V call is TRBV19, the J call TRBJ1-1; D not certain. This CDR3 has 10 amino acids. Trimming left V 10 bases short and J 7 bases short, with 10 bases between. Germline V gene lookup returns CDR1 LNHDA and CDR2 SQIVND (reference sequence).

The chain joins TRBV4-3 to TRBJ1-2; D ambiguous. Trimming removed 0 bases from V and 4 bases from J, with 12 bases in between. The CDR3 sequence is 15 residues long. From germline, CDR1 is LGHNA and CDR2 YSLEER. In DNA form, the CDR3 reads TGCGCCAGCAGCCAAGATGTGGCGCCGGGCTATGGCTACACCTTC. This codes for CASSQDVAPGYGYTF.

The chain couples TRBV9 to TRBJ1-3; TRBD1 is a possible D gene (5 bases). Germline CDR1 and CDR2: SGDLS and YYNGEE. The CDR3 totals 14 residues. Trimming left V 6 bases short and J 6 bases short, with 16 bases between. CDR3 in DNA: TGTGCCAGCACGGGGCCAGATTTTGCAAACACCATATATTTT. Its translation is CASTGPDFANTIYF. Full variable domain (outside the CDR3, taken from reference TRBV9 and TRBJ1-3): DSGVTQTPKHLITATGQRVTLRCSPRSGDLSVYWYQQSLDQGLQFLIQYYNGEERAKGNILERFSAQQFPDLHSELNLSSLELGDSALYFCASTGPDFANTIYFGEGSWLTVV.

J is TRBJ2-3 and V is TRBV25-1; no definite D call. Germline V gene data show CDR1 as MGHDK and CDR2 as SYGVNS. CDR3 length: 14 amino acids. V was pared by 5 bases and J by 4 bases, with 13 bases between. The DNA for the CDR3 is TGTGCCAGCAGTATACGCTCGACCCCAGATACGCAGTATTTT. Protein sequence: CASSIRSTPDTQYF.

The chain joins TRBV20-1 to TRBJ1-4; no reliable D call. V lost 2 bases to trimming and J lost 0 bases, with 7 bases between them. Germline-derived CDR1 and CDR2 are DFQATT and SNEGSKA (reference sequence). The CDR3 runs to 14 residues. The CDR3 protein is CSARIPATNEKLFF. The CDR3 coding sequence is TGCAGTGCTAGAATTCCCGCAACTAATGAAAAACTGTTTTTT.

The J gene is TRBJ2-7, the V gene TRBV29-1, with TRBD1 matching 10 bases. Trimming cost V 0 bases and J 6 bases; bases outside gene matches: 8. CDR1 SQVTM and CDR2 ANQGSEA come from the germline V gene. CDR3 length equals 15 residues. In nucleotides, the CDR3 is TGCAGCGTTGAAGATCGACAGGGGGCCAGGGTCGAGCAGTACTTC. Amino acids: CSVEDRQGARVEQYF.

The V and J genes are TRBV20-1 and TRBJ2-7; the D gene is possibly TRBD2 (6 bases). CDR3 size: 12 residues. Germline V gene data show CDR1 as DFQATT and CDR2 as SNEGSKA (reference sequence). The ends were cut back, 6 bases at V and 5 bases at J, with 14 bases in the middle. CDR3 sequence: CSASASANEQYV. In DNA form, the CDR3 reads TGCAGTGCCTCCGCTAGCGCGAACGAGCAGTACGTC.

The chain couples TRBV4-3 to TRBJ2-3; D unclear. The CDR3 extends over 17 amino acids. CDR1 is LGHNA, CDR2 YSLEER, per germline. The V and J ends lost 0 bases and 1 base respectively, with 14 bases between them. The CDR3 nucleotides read TGCGCCAGCAGCCAAGATAGGCCTCTCTGGGGCACAGATACGCAGTATTTT. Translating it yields CASSQDRPLWGTDTQYF.

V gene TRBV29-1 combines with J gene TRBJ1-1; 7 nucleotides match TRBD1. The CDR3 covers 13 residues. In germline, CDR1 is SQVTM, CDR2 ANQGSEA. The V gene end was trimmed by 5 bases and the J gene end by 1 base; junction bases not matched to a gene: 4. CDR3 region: CSVTTGTNTEAFF. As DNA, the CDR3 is TGCAGCGTTACGACAGGGACGAACACTGAAGCTTTCTTT.

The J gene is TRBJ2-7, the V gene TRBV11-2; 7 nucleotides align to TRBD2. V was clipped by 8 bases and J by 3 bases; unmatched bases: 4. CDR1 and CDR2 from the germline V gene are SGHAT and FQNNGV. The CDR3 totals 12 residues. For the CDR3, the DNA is TGTGCCAGCGAGGGCGGGAGCTACGAGCAGTACGTC. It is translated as CASEGGSYEQYV.

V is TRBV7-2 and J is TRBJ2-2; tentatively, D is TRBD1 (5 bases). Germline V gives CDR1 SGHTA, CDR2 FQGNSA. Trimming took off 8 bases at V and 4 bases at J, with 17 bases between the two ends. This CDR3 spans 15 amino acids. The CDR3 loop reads CASLSGIWGTGELFF. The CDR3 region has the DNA TGTGCCAGCCTATCAGGGATTTGGGGCACCGGGGAGCTGTTTTTT.

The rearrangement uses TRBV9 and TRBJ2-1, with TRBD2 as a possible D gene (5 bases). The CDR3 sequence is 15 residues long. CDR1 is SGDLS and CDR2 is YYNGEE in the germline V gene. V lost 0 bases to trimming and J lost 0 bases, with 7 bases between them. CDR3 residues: CASSVEAGSYNEQFF. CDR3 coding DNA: TGTGCCAGCAGCGTAGAGGCGGGCTCCTACAATGAGCAGTTCTTC.

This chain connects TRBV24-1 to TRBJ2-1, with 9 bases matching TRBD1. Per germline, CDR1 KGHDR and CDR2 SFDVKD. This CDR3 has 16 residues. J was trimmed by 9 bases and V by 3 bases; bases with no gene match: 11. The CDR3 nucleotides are TGTGCCACCAGTGATCCGGGACAGGGACGAGTGGGTGAGCAGTTCTTC. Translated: CATSDPGQGRVGEQFF.